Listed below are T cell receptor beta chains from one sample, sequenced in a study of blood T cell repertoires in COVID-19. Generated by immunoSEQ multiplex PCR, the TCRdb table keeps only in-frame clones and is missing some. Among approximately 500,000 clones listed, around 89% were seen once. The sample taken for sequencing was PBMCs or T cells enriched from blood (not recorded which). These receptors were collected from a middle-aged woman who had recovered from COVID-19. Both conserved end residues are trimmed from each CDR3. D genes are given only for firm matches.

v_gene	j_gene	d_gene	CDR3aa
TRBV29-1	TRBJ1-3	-	SVAGQLQNTIY
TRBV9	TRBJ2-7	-	ASSVDQIQYEQY
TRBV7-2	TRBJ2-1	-	ASSTLTRSGEQF
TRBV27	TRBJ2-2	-	ASSRSGGTPGTGELF
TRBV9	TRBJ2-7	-	ASSAKIWDFNYEQY
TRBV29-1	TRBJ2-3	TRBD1	SVSDRGRQY
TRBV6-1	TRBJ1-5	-	ASSQGSGYQPQH
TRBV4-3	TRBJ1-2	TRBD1	ASSQAAPGQGFAYGYT
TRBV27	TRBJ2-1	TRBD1	ATTGGSYNEQF
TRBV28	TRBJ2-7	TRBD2	ASSWGLGHEEQY
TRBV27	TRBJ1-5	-	ASSWRESNQPQH
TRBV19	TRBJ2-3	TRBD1	ASRTTGTGGTDTQY
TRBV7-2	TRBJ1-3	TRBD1	ASSIGQGKGNTIY
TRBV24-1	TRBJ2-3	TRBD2	ATSDWTSGTTDTQY
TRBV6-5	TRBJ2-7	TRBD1	ASSGQGAPSKQY
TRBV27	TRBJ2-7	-	ASSSSRSGEQY
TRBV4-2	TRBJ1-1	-	ASSHSRGGGPNTEAF
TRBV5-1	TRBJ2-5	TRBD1	ASSRTGGGLRLETQY
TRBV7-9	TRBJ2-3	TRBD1	ASSSKRDRPDTQY
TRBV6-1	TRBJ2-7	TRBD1	ASSDPGQGRYEQY
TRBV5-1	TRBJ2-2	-	ASSFTGVETGELF
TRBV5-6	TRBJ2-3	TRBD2	ASRAGLENTDTQY
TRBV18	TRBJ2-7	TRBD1	ASSPPDRGLYEQY
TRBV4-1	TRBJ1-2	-	ASSQEGRVSGYT
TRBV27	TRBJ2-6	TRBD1	ASRYRGQGASGANVLT
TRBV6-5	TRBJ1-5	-	ASSTQGFNQPQH
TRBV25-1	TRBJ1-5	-	ASSGAGNPGNQPQH
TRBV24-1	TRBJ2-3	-	ATSDLLPGSTDTQY
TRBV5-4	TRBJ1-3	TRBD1	ASSRTFGQGAGNTIY
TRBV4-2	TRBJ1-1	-	ASSRTFRGTAEAF
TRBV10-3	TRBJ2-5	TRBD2	AISGSREGETQY
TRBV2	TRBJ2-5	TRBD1	ASSDGRQGFQETQY
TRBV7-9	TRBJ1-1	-	ASSPPDSLQKAF
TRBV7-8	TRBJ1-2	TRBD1	ASSRGGQGIDYGYT
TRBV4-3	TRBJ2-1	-	ASSQDYYNEQF
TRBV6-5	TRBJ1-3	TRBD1	ASRPDRAGNTIY
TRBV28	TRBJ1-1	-	ASSVPGTRNTEAF
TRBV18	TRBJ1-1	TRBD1	ASSPGQKNTEAF
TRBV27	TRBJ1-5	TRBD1	ASSFSGTGGGSNQPQH
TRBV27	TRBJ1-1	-	ASSSPPGLNTEAF
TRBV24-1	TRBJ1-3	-	ATSDPTGAGNTIY
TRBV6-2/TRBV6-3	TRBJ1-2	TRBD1	ASSRNLGQGDYGYT
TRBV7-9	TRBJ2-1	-	ASSNPTVPRGGEQF
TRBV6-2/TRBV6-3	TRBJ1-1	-	ASSYLRAGRTEAF
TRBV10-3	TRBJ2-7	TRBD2	AIGASGAYEQY
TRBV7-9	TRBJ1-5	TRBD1	ASTGQGNQPQH
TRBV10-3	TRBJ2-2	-	AINRNTGELF
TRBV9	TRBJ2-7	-	ASSVGGATYEQY
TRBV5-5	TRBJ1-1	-	ASSLWQGTEAF
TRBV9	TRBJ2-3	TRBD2	ASSGSSGTTDTQY
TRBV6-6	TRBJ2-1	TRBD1	ASRTGTGYEQF
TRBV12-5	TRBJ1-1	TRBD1	ASGLVQGTEAF
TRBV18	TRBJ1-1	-	ASSPRQELTEAF
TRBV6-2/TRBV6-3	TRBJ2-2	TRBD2	ASSYAWTSGGENTGELF
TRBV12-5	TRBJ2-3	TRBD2	ASAALPAGVSADTQY
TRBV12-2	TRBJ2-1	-	ASRLGGGASSYNEQF
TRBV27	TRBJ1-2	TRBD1	ASSPNPGGPWVTQYGYT
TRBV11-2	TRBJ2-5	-	ASSWAEKETQY
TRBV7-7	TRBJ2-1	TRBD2	ASSPGTSGRYKNEQF
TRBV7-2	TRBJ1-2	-	ASSLNWLAPPNYGYT